These 15 T cell receptor beta chains were all obtained from the same sample, sequenced in a study of CD8 T cells in ankylosing spondylitis. Notes on the study in general: Seemingly distinctive of ankylosing spondylitis blood was a TCR beta motif formed by eight highly homologous variants.

These TCRs' antigens remain unknown. MiXCR, applied by TCRdb to the 5' RACE reads, yields one record per CDR3 protein. This sample yields hundreds of thousands of distinct CDR3 sequences, of which over 15% are seen a single time; around 0.92% belongs to the top ten. Sequenced input: blood, either unsorted or a sorted T cell fraction (not recorded which). Receptors originate from a male donor with ankylosing spondylitis.

The table lists this clonotype with a few counts. The rearrangement joins TRBV4-2 to TRBJ1-4; D is uncertain. V was shortened by 0 bases and J by 0 bases, with 5 bases between the two germline ends. The CDR3 totals 15 residues. Germline lookup yields CDR1 LGHNA and CDR2 YNFKEQ. CDR3 sequence reads: CASSQEWTTNEKLFF. Here the CDR3 DNA reads TGTGCCAGCAGCCAAGAATGGACAACTAATGAAAAACTGTTTTTT.

This clonotype occurred a few times. The CDR3 nucleotides read TGTGCCAGCTCACTTACAGGGGGATCGAACACTGAAGCTTTCTTT. This gives the protein CASSLTGGSNTEAFF. The chain is built from TRBV18 and TRBJ1-1, with 8 bases matching TRBD1. Germline CDR1 reads KGHSH; CDR2 reads LQKENI. The CDR3 has 15 amino acids. V trimming: 4 bases; J trimming: 1 base; junction bases outside the gene matches: 5.

There are many counts of this clonotype. The V and J genes are TRBV5-1 and TRBJ1-5, with D maybe TRBD1 (6 bases). Germline assignment: CDR1 SGHRS and CDR2 YFSETQ. CDR3 length: 14 residues. V shed 1 base and J shed 3 bases, with 8 bases lying between them. CDR3 sequence (DNA): TGCGCCAGCAGCTTGTCAGGGGACAATCAGCCCCAGCATTTT. Residues: CASSLSGDNQPQHF.

V and J are TRBV6-5 and TRBJ2-1, with 9 bases that match TRBD1. Germline CDR1 and CDR2: MNHEY and SVGAGI. V lost 2 bases to trimming and J lost 9 bases; unmatched junction nucleotides: 8. This CDR3 spans 15 amino acids. CDR3 coding DNA: TGTGCCAGCAGTTACCTCATGACAGGGGGGGGTGAGCAGTTCTTC. Residues: CASSYLMTGGGEQFF.

The CDR3 coding sequence is TGTGCCATCAGTGAGAGACAGGGGAAAACCTACGAGCAGTACTTC. The encoded protein is CAISERQGKTYEQYF. J is TRBJ2-7 and V is TRBV10-3; 8 nucleotides align to TRBD1. Trimming removed 2 bases from V and 2 bases from J; junction bases left unmatched: 5. The germline V gene encodes CDR1 ENHRY and CDR2 SYGVKD. CDR3 length: 15 residues.

This clonotype was counted ten times or more. This chain uses TRBV5-1 with TRBJ2-4, with D perhaps matching TRBD1 (6 bases). Germline CDR1 SGHRS, CDR2 YFSETQ. The CDR3 runs 17 residues. V lost 4 bases and J lost 4, with 21 bases in between. CDR3 DNA sequence: TGCGCCAGCAGCCAGAGAGGATGGGACACAACTAAAAACATTCAGTACTTC. Translation gives CASSQRGWDTTKNIQYF.

This clonotype came up many times. The chain recombines TRBV12-3 or TRBV12-4 with TRBJ2-7, with a weak D call TRBD1 (5 bases). The CDR3 is 13 amino acids. Trimming left V 1 base short and J 3 bases short, with 7 bases between. The CDR3 is CASSLVRGYEQYF. The CDR3 nucleotides read TGTGCCAGCAGTTTAGTTAGGGGCTACGAGCAGTACTTC.

This clonotype showed up many times. This chain uses TRBV4-1 with TRBJ1-3; D gene unclear. Trimming took off 1 base at V and 0 bases at J, with 7 bases between the two ends. Per the germline V gene, CDR1 is MGHRA and CDR2 is YSYEKL. The CDR3 has 15 amino acids. CDR3 in DNA: TGCGCCAGCAGCCAAGGGGCCCTCTCTGGAAACACCATATATTTT. This encodes CASSQGALSGNTIYF.

The chain combines TRBV6-2 or TRBV6-3 with TRBJ1-1; D remains unclear. Germline loops: CDR1 MNHEY, CDR2 SVGEGT. CDR3 length equals 13 residues. The ends were cut back, 8 bases at V and 5 bases at J, with 15 bases in the middle. As DNA, the CDR3 is TGTGCCAGCTTGTGGCCCTATCAGACTGAAGCTTTCTTT. It specifies CASLWPYQTEAFF.

This rearrangement joins TRBV6-1 to TRBJ1-5; D not resolved. CDR1 and CDR2 from the germline V gene are MNHNS and SASEGT. The germline V and J ends were trimmed by 10 bases and 3 bases, with 13 bases remaining between them. CDR3 length: 13 amino acids. The chain's CDR3 is CATALQINQPQHF. In DNA, the CDR3 is TGTGCCACCGCACTTCAGATCAATCAGCCCCAGCATTTT.

The genes are TRBV28 and TRBJ2-7, with TRBD1 matching 9 bases. This CDR3 is built from 14 residues. In germline, CDR1 is MDHEN, CDR2 SYDVKM. After removal of 3 bases from V and 5 bases from J, the junction contained 5 bases not matched to a gene. CDR3 sequence: CASSFGTGFHEQYF. The CDR3 bases are TGTGCCAGCAGTTTCGGGACAGGGTTCCACGAGCAGTACTTC.

The chain recombines TRBV19 with TRBJ2-2; possibly TRBD2 for D (6 bases). The CDR3 sequence is 16 residues long. Trimming stripped 7 bases from V and 8 bases from J, with 23 bases between. In germline, CDR1 is LNHDA, CDR2 SQIVND (reference sequence). This CDR3 is CASTTGGALAEGELFF. The CDR3 DNA reads as TGTGCCAGTACCACTGGAGGGGCACTAGCCGAGGGGGAGCTGTTTTTT.

In this sample, this clonotype turned up a few times. V and J are TRBV2 and TRBJ2-2; D not resolved. Trimming removed 8 bases at V and 3 bases at J, with 7 bases between. Germline V gene sequence: CDR1 SNHLY, CDR2 FYNNEI. The CDR3 runs to 12 residues. CDR3 sequence: CASQWDTGELFF. The DNA of the CDR3 is TGTGCCAGCCAGTGGGACACCGGGGAGCTGTTTTTT.

Ten or more counts support this clonotype. The rearrangement joins TRBV6-2 or TRBV6-3 to TRBJ1-1; TRBD1 is a possible D gene (5 bases). The CDR3 consists of 11 residues. The V gene's germline CDR1 is MNHEY and CDR2 SVGEGT. V shed 8 bases and J shed 3 bases, with 7 bases lying between them. Here the CDR3 reads CASGRDTEAFF. In nucleotides, the CDR3 is TGTGCCAGCGGCAGGGACACTGAAGCTTTCTTT.

The sample holds a few counts of this clonotype. The rearrangement joins TRBV20-1 to TRBJ1-5; 7 bases align to TRBD1. CDR3 length: 15 amino acids. CDR1 and CDR2 from the germline V gene are DFQATT and SNEGSKA (reference sequence). The V gene end was trimmed by 4 bases and the J gene end by 1 base; junction bases not matched to a gene: 7. CDR3: CSAKQGKWSNQPQHF. The CDR3 bases are TGCAGTGCTAAACAGGGGAAGTGGAGCAATCAGCCCCAGCATTTT.